The 17 T cell receptor beta chains reported below all come from one sample, sequenced in a study of T cells after yellow fever vaccination. Each CDR3 protein gets one entry after TCRdb re-called the 5' RACE reads with MiXCR. The sample gives approximately 150,000 distinct CDR3 sequences, 5.5% to 8% of which show up once; roughly 3% is in the top ten. Material: CD4+ T cells sorted from PBMCs, obtained on the day of the first yellow fever vaccination. The receptors shown here come from a man between 18 and 29 years old who received the YFV17D yellow fever vaccine.

This clonotype was observed at least ten times. The chain combines TRBV4-3 with TRBJ2-3; 9 bases line up with TRBD1. The CDR3 runs 17 residues. Germline CDR1 LGHNA, CDR2 YSLEER. J lost 4 bases, V lost 4 bases, and 12 bases had no gene match. The CDR3 protein is CASSPGRTGALPDTQYF. The CDR3 region has the DNA TGCGCCAGCAGCCCTGGAAGGACAGGGGCCCTTCCAGATACGCAGTATTTT.

This clonotype was seen at least ten times. The chain couples TRBV7-9 to TRBJ2-3; the D is unclear. The CDR3 sequence is 14 residues long. Germline V lookup: CDR1 SEHNR, CDR2 FQNEAQ (reference sequence). The ends were cut back, 1 base at V and 8 bases at J, with 13 bases in the middle. This chain's CDR3 is CASSLVSSLTTQYF. In DNA form, the CDR3 reads TGTGCCAGCAGCTTAGTTTCGTCGCTGACTACGCAGTATTTT.

This clonotype was detected ten times or more. V and J are TRBV14 and TRBJ1-6; TRBD1 might be the D (5 bases). Deletions cut 1 base from V and 10 bases from J, with 8 bases between. CDR1 is SGHDN, CDR2 FVKESK, per germline. CDR3 length: 13 residues. CDR3 sequence: CASSQVWDSPLHF. DNA for the CDR3: TGTGCCAGCAGCCAAGTCTGGGACTCACCCCTCCACTTT.

This clonotype showed up many times. The chain carries TRBV6-1 and TRBJ2-2, with D unclear. Germline V gene data show CDR1 as MNHNS and CDR2 as SASEGT. The V end lost 6 bases, the J end lost 0 bases, and 11 bases lay between the germline ends. The CDR3 is made up of 15 amino acids. DNA of the CDR3: TGTGCCAGCAGGAGGCCAATAGCGAACACCGGGGAGCTGTTTTTT. It specifies CASRRPIANTGELFF.

To note about this clonotype: At one end, the junction sequence differs from germline, possibly due to a read error. The rearrangement uses TRBV13 and TRBJ2-7, with D uncertain. The CDR3 runs 18 residues. Germline V lookup: CDR1 PRHDT, CDR2 FYEKMQ (reference sequence). Here the CDR3 reads CASCLGLGKTRSSYEQYF. The CDR3 bases are TGTGCCAGCTGCTTAGGCCTTGGGAAAACGAGGAGCTCCTACGAGCAGTACTTC.

This clonotype has more than one count but fewer than ten. This chain uses TRBV5-1 with TRBJ2-5; D is undetermined. With 0 bases removed from V and 4 bases from J, the gap between germline ends came to 10 bases. The CDR3 is 14 amino acids. Germline assignment: CDR1 SGHRS and CDR2 YFSETQ. CDR3 DNA sequence: TGCGCCAGCAGCTTGGAGGGATACGGAGAGACCCAGTACTTC. This sequence encodes CASSLEGYGETQYF.

At least ten counts were recorded for this clonotype. The CDR3 DNA follows: TGCAGTGCTAGAGATTGGGGACAGGGTATGAACATTCAGTACTTC. Its protein product is CSARDWGQGMNIQYF. The rearrangement joins TRBV20-1 to TRBJ2-4, with 9 nucleotides matching TRBD1. CDR3 length: 15 amino acids. CDR1 is DFQATT, CDR2 SNEGSKA, per germline (reference sequence). Trimming cost V 0 bases and J 7 bases; bases outside gene matches: 7.

This clonotype was detected ten times or more. This rearrangement joins TRBV3-1 to TRBJ2-1; 7 nucleotides match TRBD2. J gave up 5 bases and V 1 base, and 5 bases lay outside the gene matches. The CDR3 is 15 residues long. CDR1 and CDR2 (germline): LGHDT, YNNKEL (reference sequence). The CDR3 loop reads CASSQVSGVHNEQFF. The CDR3 DNA reads as TGTGCCAGCAGCCAAGTAAGCGGGGTTCACAATGAGCAGTTCTTC.

In its sample, this clonotype was seen a few times. V and J are TRBV5-1 and TRBJ2-7; 9 positions match TRBD1. Looked up from germline, CDR1 is SGHRS and CDR2 is YFSETQ. The CDR3 sequence is 14 residues long. The trim removed 6 bases at V and 5 bases at J, leaving 9 bases unmatched. The CDR3 here is CASNPRDRDHEQYF. The CDR3 DNA reads as TGCGCCAGCAACCCCCGGGACAGGGACCACGAGCAGTACTTC.

This clonotype came up a few times. The rearrangement joins TRBV5-4 to TRBJ1-1, with no clear D. The germline gives CDR1 SGHNT, CDR2 YYREEE (reference sequence). Trimming took off 0 bases at V and 0 bases at J, with 18 bases between the two ends. The CDR3 loop spans 18 amino acids. The DNA of the CDR3 is TGTGCCAGCAGCTTGGGACTGCGACGGGATGGGGTGAACACTGAAGCTTTCTTT. This sequence encodes CASSLGLRRDGVNTEAFF.

This chain connects TRBV20-1 to TRBJ1-6; D gene unclear. Germline V CDR1 and CDR2: DFQATT, SNEGSKA (reference sequence). The V end lost 3 bases, the J end lost 11 bases, and 8 bases lay between the germline ends. The CDR3 consists of 11 residues. CDR3 nucleotide sequence: TGCAGTGCTAGTGAGGGAACACCCCTCCACTTT. It yields the protein CSASEGTPLHF.

To note about this clonotype: It may be a read error: a sequence one base away is much more abundant. The genes are TRBV5-1 and TRBJ2-4; 7 nucleotides agree with TRBD1. The germline V gene has CDR1 SGHRS and CDR2 YFSETQ. V shed 2 bases and J 7 bases; nucleotides not matched to a gene: 6. The CDR3 length is 14 residues. For the CDR3, the DNA is TGCGCCAGCAGCTTCGGGGACAGTAATAACATTCAGTACTTC. It translates to CASSFGDSNNIQYF.

There are many counts of this clonotype. J is TRBJ2-1 and V is TRBV28, with TRBD1 matching 9 bases. CDR3 size: 14 residues. V lost 6 bases and J lost 8; bases outside the gene matches: 8. Germline CDR1 MDHEN, CDR2 SYDVKM. DNA for the CDR3: TGTGCCAGCAGCTCGGGACAGGGCCGGGATGAGCAGTTCTTC. Amino acid sequence: CASSSGQGRDEQFF.

This clonotype appeared many times. The chain is built from TRBV4-3 and TRBJ2-1, with TRBD2 matching 8 bases. The CDR3 sequence is 17 residues long. V lost 3 bases, J lost 3 bases, and 10 bases stayed unmatched. Germline CDR1 LGHNA, CDR2 YSLEER. The CDR3 is CASSHELAADIYNEQFF. CDR3 DNA: TGCGCCAGCAGCCACGAACTAGCGGCCGATATCTACAATGAGCAGTTCTTC.

The rearrangement uses TRBV12-3 or TRBV12-4 and TRBJ1-5, with 7 bases identical to TRBD1. This CDR3 is built from 16 residues. The V and J ends lost 4 bases and 1 base, in that order; junction bases with no gene match: 7. For the CDR3, the DNA is TGTGCCAGCAGTTCCCGGGACAGCAGAAGCAATCAGCCCCAGCATTTT. It encodes CASSSRDSRSNQPQHF.

This clonotype was counted ten times or more. This chain connects TRBV18 to TRBJ1-1; D not resolved. CDR3 size: 13 residues. Trimming shortened V by 3 bases and J by 5 bases, and 10 bases separated the two germline ends. Germline CDR1 reads KGHSH; CDR2 reads LQKENI. CDR3 nucleotides: TGTGCCAGCTCACCCACCCGGGATACTGAAGCTTTCTTT. It translates to CASSPTRDTEAFF.

This clonotype came up a few times. The chain has TRBV5-1 and TRBJ1-4, with D uncertain. Per the germline V gene, CDR1 is SGHRS and CDR2 is YFSETQ. The length of the CDR3 is 13 residues. Trimming removed 4 bases from V and 11 bases from J, with 15 bases in between. The CDR3 loop is CASSPSPQDKLFF. In DNA form, the CDR3 reads TGCGCCAGCAGCCCTAGCCCCCAGGATAAACTGTTTTTT.